The subject of this entry is one T cell receptor (beta chain). This record comes from a study of blood T cell repertoires in COVID-19. Study at large: Sites in the United States, Italy and Spain provided acute and convalescent COVID-19 samples. PBMCs, B-cell-depleted T cells, or T cells provided the cDNA or gDNA that made up the material.

The CDR3 has 15 amino acids. Per the germline V gene, CDR1 is SGHTA and CDR2 is FQGNSA. After removal of 4 bases from V and 0 bases from J, the junction contained 4 bases not matched to a gene. Per the original methods: Amplification from reference gene primers served as the basis for estimated nucleated cell counts. Sequencing used immunoSEQ multiplex PCR; TCRdb keeps in-frame clones, though not all of them. That table gives V, J and clone size, and the DNA gave D and trimming. The table records some 120,000 clones, roughly four fifths of them present only once. During active infection, Seattle patients enrolled and were then monitored through disease.

V is TRBV7-2 and J is TRBJ2-7, with 9 nucleotides matching TRBD1. This TCR was sampled from a man older than 75 with COVID-19, enrolled during active disease. The material sequenced was peripheral blood. The CDR3 loop reads CASSSLTGGSYEQYF. CDR3 nucleotides: TGTGCCAGCAGCTCCCTGACAGGGGGCTCCTACGAGCAGTACTTC. Using reference TRBV7-2 and TRBJ2-7 for the parts outside the CDR3, the full variable domain is GAGVSQSPSNKVTEKGKDVELRCDPISGHTALYWYRQSLGQGLEFLIYFQGNSAPDKSGLPSDRFSAERTGGSVSTLTIQRTQQEDSAVYLCASSSLTGGSYEQYFGPGTRLTVT.